This TCR beta chain was observed in a study of cytomegalovirus exposure and HLA in healthy donors (dated by TCRdb to about 2017). General notes on the study: According to a later analysis, one platform produced both the 110 or so validation repertoires and the 730 or so repertoires of the first cohort. The aim of the study was to test whether cataloging public T cell receptors could identify signatures of past pathogen exposure. A separate validation cohort of roughly 120 different subjects was used in addition to the roughly 720-subject first cohort. The study combined high-throughput TCR immunosequencing, statistical association of individual TCRs with disease status, and machine learning to predict cytomegalovirus infection status. Results and caveats for the whole study, not just this receptor: It was suggested by the authors that the approach could potentially be generalized to other disease states and immunological phenotypes. In a later analysis, TCRs clustered in the first cohort were found to also tend to co-occur in the roughly 110 validation repertoires, with approximately 94% of cluster scores above 0. Most TCR sequences were seen in very few donors, while some public TCRs were found in many individuals. The study listed 150 to 200 TCR beta chains as associated with cytomegalovirus. All 120 or so repertoires were used to score co-occurrence in the validation cohort in a later analysis, because that analysis had no HLA typing for the cohort. The classifier was reported to diagnose cytomegalovirus status with high specificity and sensitivity in both the original cohort and the validation cohort. A few of the identified cytomegalovirus-associated TCR beta chains were confirmed in vitro to be specific for cytomegalovirus antigens.

For CDR1 and CDR2, the germline V gene lists SGHRS and YFSETQ. V is trimmed back by 4 bases and J by 2 bases, and the junction contains 10 bases that no gene match accounts for. The CDR3 has 16 amino acids, counting the end cysteine and phenylalanine. Only the CDR3 region is kept as DNA, spanning 48 bases read in frame from base 1. The donors were included in the validation cohort of 90 to 150 subjects, a group kept apart from the roughly 610-subject first cohort. Libraries were constructed by the immunoSEQ multiplex PCR assay. The original methods were these. A statistical classification framework was built for diagnosing cytomegalovirus status from the catalog of TCR beta chain sequences. TCRdb's version of the immuneACCESS table is confined to in-frame rearrangements and falls short of the full clone set. An unresolved V gene accounts for under half of the shortfall where checked; the remainder is of unknown origin. Clone size and V and J calls were adopted from that table, with D and trimming inferred from the DNA. The sample table lists 100,000 or so clones, 86% of them with a count of one. The ten largest account for roughly 4% of the sample.

A remark on this clone: Its specific antigen is unknown. One base away there is no much larger clone; base qualities are not given.

The TCR sequence derives from a young woman in good health and CMV-seropositive. Sequences were obtained from PBMCs. This receptor chain uses TRBV5-1 and TRBJ2-7; 9 bases in between match TRBD1. The DNA is as follows: TGCGCCAGCAGCCCCCGGGACAGGGCTCGGGCCTACGAGCAGTACTTC. Its product reads: CASSPRDRARAYEQYF.